The entry that follows covers one T cell receptor beta chain sequence. This sequence may be a read error, since a much larger clone differs from it by one base. The sample comes from a study of Graves' ophthalmopathy and Graves' hyperthyroidism. The CDR3 has 13 amino acids. CDR1 and CDR2 from the germline V gene are DFQATT and SNEGSKA (reference sequence). As the template, RNA transcripts were used to amplify TCR beta CDR3 regions. RT-PCR with HTBI primers came first, then second-round multiplex PCR. TCRdb passed the multiplex PCR reads through MiXCR, listing each CDR3 protein once. The sample includes around 590,000 distinct CDR3 sequences, less than 45% of them seen just once.

V usage is TRBV20-1 and J usage is TRBJ1-2; 8 bases match TRBD1. The sequencing sample was made of peripheral blood or thyroid tissue (not recorded which). This receptor was identified in an adult man with Graves' hyperthyroidism. CDR3: CSAAGQANYGSTF. The CDR3 DNA is TGCAGTGCCGCGGGACAGGCCAACTATGGCTCCACCTTC.